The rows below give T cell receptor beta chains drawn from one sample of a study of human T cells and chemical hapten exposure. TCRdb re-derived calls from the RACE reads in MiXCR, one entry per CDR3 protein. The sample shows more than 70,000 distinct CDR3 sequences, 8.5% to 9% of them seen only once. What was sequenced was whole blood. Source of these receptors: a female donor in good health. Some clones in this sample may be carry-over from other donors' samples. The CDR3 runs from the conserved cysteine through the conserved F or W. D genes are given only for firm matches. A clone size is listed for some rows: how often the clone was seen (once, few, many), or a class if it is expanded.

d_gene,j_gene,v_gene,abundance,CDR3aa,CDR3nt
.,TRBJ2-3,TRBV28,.,CASSFPNTDTQYF,TGTGCCAGCAGTTTCCCGAACACAGATACGCAGTATTTT
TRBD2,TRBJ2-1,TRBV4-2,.,CAGSQDATSGSGDEQFF,TGTGCCGGCAGCCAAGATGCCACTAGCGGGAGTGGGGATGAGCAGTTCTTC
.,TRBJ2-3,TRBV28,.,CASRPGTATSADTQYF,TGTGCCAGCAGGCCCGGGACAGCAACTAGCGCAGATACGCAGTATTTT
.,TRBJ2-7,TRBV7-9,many,CASSLDSSYEQYF,TGTGCCAGCAGCTTGGACAGCTCCTACGAGCAGTACTTC
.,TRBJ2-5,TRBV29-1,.,CSVEKQQETQYF,TGCAGCGTTGAAAAACAGCAAGAGACCCAGTACTTC
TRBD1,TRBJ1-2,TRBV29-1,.,CSVVGGTGENYGYTF,TGCAGCGTTGTAGGCGGGACAGGCGAAAACTATGGCTACACCTTC
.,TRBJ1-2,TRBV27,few,CASSSGQSYGYTF,TGTGCCAGCAGTTCAGGACAGAGCTATGGCTACACCTTC
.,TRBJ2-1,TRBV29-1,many,CSVGEVGGLLPGFF,TGCAGCGTTGGGGAAGTAGGTGGACTACTCCCCGGGTTCTTC
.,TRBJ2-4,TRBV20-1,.,CSALGHLAKNIQYF,TGCAGTGCGCTGGGACATCTAGCCAAAAACATTCAGTACTTC
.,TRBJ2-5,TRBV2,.,CASSGASQETQYF,TGTGCCAGCAGTGGAGCCAGCCAAGAGACCCAGTACTTC
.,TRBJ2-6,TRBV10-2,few,CASHGGISSGANVLTF,TGCGCCAGCCATGGGGGCATTTCATCTGGGGCCAACGTCCTGACTTTC
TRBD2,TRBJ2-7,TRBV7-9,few,CASSSPGLAASYEQYF,TGTGCCAGCAGCTCTCCGGGACTAGCTGCATCCTACGAGCAGTACTTC
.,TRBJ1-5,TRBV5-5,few,CASSRTSNQPQHF,TGTGCCAGCAGCCGGACTAGCAATCAGCCCCAGCATTTT
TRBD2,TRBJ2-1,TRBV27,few,CASSPVTSGEQFF,TGTGCCAGCAGTCCCGTCACTAGCGGTGAGCAGTTCTTC
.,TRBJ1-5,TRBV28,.,CASTAAGGPSSNQPQHF,TGTGCCAGCACGGCCGCCGGGGGCCCCAGTAGCAATCAGCCCCAGCATTTT
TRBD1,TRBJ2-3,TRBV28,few,CASSFGTGATDTQYF,TGTGCCAGCAGTTTCGGGACAGGGGCCACAGATACGCAGTATTTT
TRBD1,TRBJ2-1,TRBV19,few,CASSTLRTGTNEQFF,TGTGCCAGTAGTACACTTCGGACAGGGACGAATGAGCAGTTCTTC
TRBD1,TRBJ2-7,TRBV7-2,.,CASSYGQALLNYEQYF,TGTGCCAGCAGCTACGGACAGGCCCTCCTCAACTACGAGCAGTACTTC
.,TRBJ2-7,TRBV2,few,CASSVRQSSYEQYF,TGTGCCAGCAGTGTGCGGCAAAGCTCCTACGAGCAGTACTTC
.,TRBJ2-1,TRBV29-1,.,CSVRKTINEQFF,TGCAGCGTCAGAAAGACAATCAATGAGCAGTTCTTC
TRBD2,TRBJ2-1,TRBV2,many,CASRDTSGNEQFF,TGTGCCAGCAGGGATACTAGCGGGAATGAGCAGTTCTTC
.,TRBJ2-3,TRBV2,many,CASSPGTDTQYF,TGTGCCAGCAGTCCTGGTACAGATACGCAGTATTTT
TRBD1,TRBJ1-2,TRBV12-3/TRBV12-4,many,CASSWQGAGISYGYTF,TGTGCCAGCAGTTGGCAGGGGGCCGGTATAAGCTATGGCTACACCTTC
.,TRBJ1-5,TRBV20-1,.,CSASYGRINQPQHF,TGCAGTGCTAGTTATGGACGGATCAATCAGCCCCAGCATTTT
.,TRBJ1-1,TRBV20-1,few,CSAKPGRMNTEAFF,TGCAGTGCGAAACCGGGACGGATGAACACTGAAGCTTTCTTT
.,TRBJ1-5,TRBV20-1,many,CSARDERQVNQPQHF,TGCAGTGCTAGAGATGAACGGCAGGTTAATCAGCCCCAGCATTTT
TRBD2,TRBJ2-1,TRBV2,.,CASSGTSGDNEQFF,TGTGCCAGCAGTGGGACTAGCGGGGACAATGAGCAGTTCTTC
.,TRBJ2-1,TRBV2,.,CASRKDFIGSPEQFF,TGTGCCAGCAGGAAAGACTTCATCGGGAGCCCTGAGCAGTTCTTC
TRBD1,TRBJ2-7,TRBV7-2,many,CASSLGGQGSEQYF,TGTGCCAGCAGCTTAGGGGGACAGGGAAGCGAGCAGTACTTC
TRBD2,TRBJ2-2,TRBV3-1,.,CASSPTSGTGELFF,TGTGCCAGCAGCCCCACTAGCGGCACCGGGGAGCTGTTTTTT
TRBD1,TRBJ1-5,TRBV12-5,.,CASGLGTGLQPQHF,TGTGCTAGTGGCCTAGGGACAGGGCTTCAGCCCCAGCATTTT
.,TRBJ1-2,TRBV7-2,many,CASSLVGADYGYTF,TGTGCCAGCAGCTTAGTGGGGGCCGACTATGGCTACACCTTC
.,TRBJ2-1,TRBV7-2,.,CASSSRSGVNEQFF,TGTGCCAGCAGCTCCCGGTCAGGGGTAAATGAGCAGTTCTTC
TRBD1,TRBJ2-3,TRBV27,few,CASSTWGQGASTDTQYF,TGTGCCAGCAGTACCTGGGGTCAGGGGGCAAGCACAGATACGCAGTATTTT
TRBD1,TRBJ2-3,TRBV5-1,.,CASSSTGGRTDTQYF,TGCGCCAGCAGCTCGACAGGGGGCCGCACAGATACGCAGTATTTT
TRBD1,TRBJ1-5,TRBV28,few,CASSPTGTSNQPQHF,TGTGCCAGCAGTCCGACAGGGACTAGCAATCAGCCCCAGCATTTT
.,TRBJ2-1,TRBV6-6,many,CASSWVNEQFF,TGTGCCAGCAGTTGGGTCAATGAGCAGTTCTTC
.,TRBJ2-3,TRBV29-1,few,CSVALGLADTQYF,TGCAGCGTCGCCCTGGGGTTGGCAGATACGCAGTATTTT
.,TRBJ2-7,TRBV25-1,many,CASSEGAKYEQYF,TGTGCCAGCAGTGAAGGTGCGAAGTACGAGCAGTACTTC
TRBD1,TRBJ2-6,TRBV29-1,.,CSVETGGSVGANVLTF,TGCAGCGTTGAAACAGGGGGCTCGGTTGGGGCCAACGTCCTGACTTTC
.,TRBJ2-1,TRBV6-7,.,CASRTRKASSYNEQFF,TGTGCCAGCAGAACTAGAAAAGCGAGCTCCTACAATGAGCAGTTCTTC
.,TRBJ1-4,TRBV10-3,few,CAISERGKATNEKLFF,TGTGCCATCAGTGAACGAGGGAAGGCAACTAATGAAAAACTGTTTTTT
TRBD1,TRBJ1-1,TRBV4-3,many,CASSQDLGQSPSEAFF,TGCGCCAGCAGCCAAGATCTGGGACAGTCCCCGTCTGAAGCTTTCTTT
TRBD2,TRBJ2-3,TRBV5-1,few,CASSLTSGRATDTQYF,TGCGCCAGCAGCCTAACTAGCGGGAGGGCCACAGATACGCAGTATTTT
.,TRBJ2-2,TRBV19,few,CARHRQVPGELFF,TGTGCCAGACACAGACAGGTCCCCGGGGAGCTGTTTTTT
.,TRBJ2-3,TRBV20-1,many,CSARDRVAGTDTQYF,TGCAGTGCTAGAGATCGGGTAGCAGGCACAGATACGCAGTATTTT
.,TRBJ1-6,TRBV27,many,CASSFPDRVNSPLHF,TGTGCCAGCAGTTTCCCCGACAGAGTTAATTCACCCCTCCACTTT
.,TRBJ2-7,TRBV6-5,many,CASSYSGGSYEQYF,TGTGCCAGCAGTTACTCAGGCGGCTCCTACGAGCAGTACTTC
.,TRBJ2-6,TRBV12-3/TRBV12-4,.,CASSIRQSGANVLTF,TGTGCCAGCAGTATCAGGCAGTCTGGGGCCAACGTCCTGACTTTC
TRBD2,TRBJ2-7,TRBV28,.,CASSFHLAGGSEQYF,TGTGCCAGCAGTTTTCACCTCGCGGGAGGATCCGAGCAGTACTTC
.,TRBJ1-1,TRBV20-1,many,CSARDSVRPEAFF,TGCAGTGCTAGAGATTCTGTCCGGCCGGAAGCTTTCTTT
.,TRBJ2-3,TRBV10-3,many,CAISGPGRTDTQYF,TGTGCCATCAGTGGGCCAGGTCGCACAGATACGCAGTATTTT
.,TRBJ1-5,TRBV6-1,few,CASSELEWNSNQPQHF,TGTGCCAGCAGTGAATTGGAGTGGAATAGCAATCAGCCCCAGCATTTT
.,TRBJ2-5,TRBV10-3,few,CAISPRVQETQYF,TGTGCCATCAGTCCCAGGGTTCAAGAGACCCAGTACTTC
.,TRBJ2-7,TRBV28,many,CASSTSSRRGAYEQYF,.